This T cell receptor (beta chain) was obtained from a study of lymphopenia after photon versus proton radiotherapy. Study-level points and caveats: Photon-treated patients lost naive T cells and TCR diversity; proton-treated stayed stable. Authors raise, but do not show, better survival with proton therapy. Post-nadir diversity loss with photons came from oligoclonal expansion, particularly CD8+ Temra cells. Post-nadir TCR diversity decline inversely tracked overall survival among those who died.

Germline V gene sequence: CDR1 SNHLY, CDR2 FYNNEI. V was trimmed by 2 bases and J by 5 bases, leaving 12 bases between them. CDR3 size: 14 residues. This clone was observed a single time. What it binds is unknown. Produced via immunoSEQ multiplex PCR; TCRdb's table is partial and in-frame only. The sample includes about 39,000 clones, about 94% of them seen just once. This receptor was identified in a man aged 60 to 69 with cholangiocarcinoma. The V call is TRBV2, the J call TRBJ2-5, with a tentative D call TRBD2 (5 bases). The sample was peripheral blood, taken from a patient treated with photon-based radiotherapy. The DNA for the CDR3 is TGTGCCAGCAGTGAATTTCGGACGGGGGAGACCCAGTACTTC. It translates to CASSEFRTGETQYF.